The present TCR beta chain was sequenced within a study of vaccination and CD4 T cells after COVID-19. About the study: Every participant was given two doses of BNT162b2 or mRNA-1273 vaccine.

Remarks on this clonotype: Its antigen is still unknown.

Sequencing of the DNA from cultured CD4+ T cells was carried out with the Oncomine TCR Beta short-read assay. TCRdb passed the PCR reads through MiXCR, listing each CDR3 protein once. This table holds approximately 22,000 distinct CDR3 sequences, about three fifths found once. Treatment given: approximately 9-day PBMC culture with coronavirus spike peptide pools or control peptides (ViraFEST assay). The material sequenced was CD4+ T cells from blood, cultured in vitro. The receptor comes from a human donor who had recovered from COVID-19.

Here the CDR3 DNA reads TGTGCCAGCAGCCATGATGTGGGGGGTCGTGCCAAAAACATTCAGTACTTC. Its protein product is CASSHDVGGRAKNIQYF. The rearrangement links TRBV4-2 to TRBJ2-4; TRBD2 might be the D (6 bases). The V end was cut by 3 bases, the J end by 1 base, with 16 bases between. The CDR3 is 17 amino acids. Looked up from germline, CDR1 is LGHNA and CDR2 is YNFKEQ.